Each of the 11 T cell receptor beta chains below was sequenced from the same sample in a study of blood T cell repertoires in COVID-19. Clones were sequenced by immunoSEQ multiplex PCR, and TCRdb holds only the in-frame ones, with some missing. The profile shows around 70,000 clones, more than 75% of them singletons. The sample was peripheral blood. The receptors come from a man aged 50 to 59 with acute or convalescent COVID-19.

This chain uses TRBV5-1 with TRBJ2-5; 7 nucleotides match TRBD1. The ends lost 4 bases at V and 2 bases at J; junction bases unmatched: 8. There are 15 residues in the CDR3. Per germline, CDR1 SGHRS and CDR2 YFSETQ. The CDR3 DNA reads TGCGCCAGCAGCCCCGACAGGGCCCCACAAGAGACCCAGTACTTC. Translating it yields CASSPDRAPQETQYF.

The chain uses TRBV2 and TRBJ2-2; TRBD2 matches at 7 bases. The CDR3 consists of 12 residues. Germline V gene lookup returns CDR1 SNHLY and CDR2 FYNNEI. Unmatched junction bases numbered 5, after V lost 10 bases and J lost 6 bases. The CDR3 loop reads CAIQRGAGELFF. In DNA form, the CDR3 reads TGTGCCATCCAGCGGGGAGCCGGGGAGCTGTTTTTT. The complete variable domain, with remaining parts taken from reference TRBV2 and TRBJ2-2, reads EPEVTQTPSHQVTQMGQEVILRCVPISNHLYFYWYRQILGQKVEFLVSFYNNEISEKSEIFDDQFSVERPDGSNFTLKIRSTKLEDSAMYFCAIQRGAGELFFGEGSRLTVL.

The chain is built from TRBV30 and TRBJ2-7; possible D gene TRBD2, 6 bases. This CDR3 comprises 12 residues. From germline, CDR1 is GTSNPN and CDR2 SVGIG (reference sequence). Trimming pared 2 bases from V and 6 bases from J, leaving 11 bases between. The CDR3 protein is CAWSSRGSEQYF. Here the CDR3 DNA reads TGTGCCTGGAGTTCCCGGGGGTCCGAGCAGTACTTC. The variable domain in full, completed from reference TRBV30 and TRBJ2-7, reads SQTIHQWPATLVQPVGSPLSLECTVEGTSNPNLYWYRQAAGRGLQLLFYSVGIGQISSEVPQNLSASRPQDRQFILSSKKLLLSDSGFYLCAWSSRGSEQYFGPGTRLTVT.

The rearrangement links TRBV6-6 to TRBJ1-5; D ambiguous. This CDR3 spans 15 amino acids. Germline V CDR1 and CDR2: MNHNY, SVGAGI (reference sequence). V was trimmed by 2 bases and J by 3 bases, leaving 11 bases between them. The CDR3 coding sequence is TGTGCCAGCAGTTACGAGGGATTCGACAATCAGCCCCAGCATTTT. As protein: CASSYEGFDNQPQHF.

Only one count was recorded for this clone. The V and J genes are TRBV5-6 and TRBJ2-2, with D perhaps matching TRBD2 (5 bases). V shed 0 bases and J shed 5 bases, with 14 bases lying between them. This CDR3 comprises 16 residues. Germline lookup yields CDR1 SGHDT and CDR2 YYEEEE. The CDR3: CASSLAVQTGTGELFF. The DNA of the CDR3 is TGTGCCAGCAGCTTGGCCGTACAAACGGGGACCGGGGAGCTGTTTTTT.

V is TRBV28 and J is TRBJ2-7, with 9 bases that match TRBD2. Germline assignment: CDR1 MDHEN and CDR2 SYDVKM. With V trimmed by 6 bases and J by 0 bases, 9 bases remained unmatched. This CDR3 has 16 residues. CDR3 sequence (DNA): TGTGCCAGCAGAGCCAGGGAGCGGGAGGTCTCCTACGAGCAGTACTTC. As protein: CASRAREREVSYEQYF. The variable domain in full, with the rest retrieved from reference TRBV28 and TRBJ2-7, is DVKVTQSSRYLVKRTGEKVFLECVQDMDHENMFWYRQDPGLGLRLIYFSYDVKMKEKGDIPEGYSVSREKKERFSLILESASTNQTSMYLCASRAREREVSYEQYFGPGTRLTVT.

The V call is TRBV5-1, the J call TRBJ1-1, with TRBD1 matching over 7 bases. The germline V gene encodes CDR1 SGHRS and CDR2 YFSETQ. The CDR3 is 15 amino acids. V dropped 6 bases and J dropped 0; count of bases not matched to a gene: 8. As DNA, the CDR3 is TGCGCCAGCAACGAGGGGGCAGGGTTGAACACTGAAGCTTTCTTT. Translated, it gives CASNEGAGLNTEAFF.

The chain carries TRBV18 and TRBJ2-7; TRBD1 matches at 8 bases. Germline-derived CDR1 and CDR2 are KGHSH and LQKENI. The CDR3 covers 15 residues. Trimming cost V 3 bases and J 4 bases; bases outside gene matches: 8. The CDR3 loop is CASSPGGTGTYEQYF. CDR3 coding DNA: TGTGCCAGCTCACCCGGCGGGACAGGAACTTACGAGCAGTACTTC.

About this clone: The junction departs from germline at one end; a sequencing error may be responsible. The rearrangement uses TRBV2 and TRBJ2-1, with D perhaps matching TRBD2 (6 bases). This CDR3 is 15 amino acids long. CDR1 is SNHLY and CDR2 is FYNNEI in the germline V gene. The CDR3 DNA reads as TGTGCCAGCAGCGAAGGTAGCGGCTATCACAATGAGCAGTTCTTC. It encodes CASSEGSGYHNEQFF.

J is TRBJ1-1 and V is TRBV6-5, with D hard to call. Trimming shortened V by 2 bases and J by 1 base, and 11 bases separated the two germline ends. CDR1 is MNHEY, CDR2 SVGAGI, per germline. This CDR3 has 15 residues. CDR3 DNA sequence: TGTGCCAGCAGTTACGTAGACGGGAGGAACACTGAAGCTTTCTTT. Encoded protein: CASSYVDGRNTEAFF.

This clone appeared a single time. V gene TRBV10-1 combines with J gene TRBJ2-3; 10 nucleotides line up with TRBD1. Germline values: CDR1 WNHNN, CDR2 SYGVQD (reference sequence). The CDR3 runs to 19 residues. With V trimmed by 7 bases and J by 0 bases, 16 bases remained unmatched. The CDR3 here is CASTHDRGHRHSSTDTQYF. Written as DNA, the CDR3 is TGCGCCAGCACTCACGACAGGGGGCATCGTCATTCTAGCACAGATACGCAGTATTTT.